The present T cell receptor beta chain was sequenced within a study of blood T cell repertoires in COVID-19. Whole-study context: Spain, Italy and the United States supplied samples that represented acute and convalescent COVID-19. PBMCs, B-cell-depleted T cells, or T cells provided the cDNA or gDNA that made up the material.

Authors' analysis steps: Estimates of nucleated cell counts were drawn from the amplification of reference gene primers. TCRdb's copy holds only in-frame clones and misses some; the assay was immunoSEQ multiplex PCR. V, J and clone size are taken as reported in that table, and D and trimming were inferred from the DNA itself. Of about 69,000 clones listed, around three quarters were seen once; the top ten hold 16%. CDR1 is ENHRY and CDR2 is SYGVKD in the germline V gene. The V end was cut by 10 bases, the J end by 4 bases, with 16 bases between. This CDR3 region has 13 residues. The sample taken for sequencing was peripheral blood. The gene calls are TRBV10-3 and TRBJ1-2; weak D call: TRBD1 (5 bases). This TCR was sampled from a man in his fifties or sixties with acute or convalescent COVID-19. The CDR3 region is CATGQGNLYGYTF. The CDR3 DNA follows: TGTGCCACCGGGCAGGGTAACCTCTATGGCTACACCTTC.